These T cell receptor beta chains were read from a single sample in a study of CD8 T cells in ankylosing spondylitis. Each CDR3 protein is one row after TCRdb ran MiXCR on the 5' RACE reads. The repertoire holds tens of thousands of distinct CDR3 sequences, 4% seen once, with about 4% in the top ten. What was sequenced was blood, either unsorted or a sorted T cell fraction (not recorded which). The receptors derive from a female donor with ankylosing spondylitis or in good health (not recorded which). Each CDR3 is given with its conserved first and last residue. The D gene is left open where the match is weak. The size of a clone is reported for some rows only, either as once, few or many, or as a class for expanded clones.

TRBJ1-4 TRBV9 many TRBD1 CASSEGQGVEKLFF TGTGCCAGCAGCGAGGGACAGGGGGTTGAAAAACTGTTTTTT
TRBJ1-6 TRBV9 many NA CASSVDPYNSPLHF TGTGCCAGCAGCGTAGACCCGTATAATTCACCCCTCCACTTT
TRBJ2-1 TRBV9 many TRBD2 CASSVGPAGLSEQFF TGTGCCAGCAGCGTAGGTCCAGCGGGGCTCTCTGAGCAGTTCTTC
TRBJ1-4 TRBV9 NA NA CASAGGNNEKLFF TGTGCCAGCGCCGGAGGGAATAATGAAAAACTGTTTTTT
TRBJ1-1 TRBV9 many NA CASSVAGGNTEAFF TGTGCCAGCAGCGTAGCTGGCGGGAACACTGAAGCTTTCTTT
TRBJ2-1 TRBV9 many TRBD2 CASSPLGGLAGGLSNEQFF TGTGCCAGCAGCCCCTTGGGGGGACTAGCGGGGGGGCTAAGCAATGAGCAGTTCTTC
TRBJ2-1 TRBV9 many NA CASSAPGTLYNEQFF TGTGCCAGCAGCGCCCCCGGGACTCTCTACAATGAGCAGTTCTTC
TRBJ1-3 TRBV9 many NA CASSPRHFSGNTIYF TGTGCCAGCAGCCCCCGACACTTCTCTGGAAACACCATATATTTT
TRBJ1-1 TRBV9 many NA CASSAWGGEAFF TGTGCCAGCAGCGCCTGGGGGGGTGAAGCTTTCTTT
TRBJ2-1 TRBV9 many NA CASSAYREGPYNEQFF TGTGCCAGCAGCGCGTACAGGGAGGGGCCCTACAATGAGCAGTTCTTC
TRBJ1-1 TRBV9 many NA CASSAGTLGDTEAFF TGTGCCAGCAGCGCGGGGACCCTTGGAGACACTGAAGCTTTCTTT
TRBJ2-3 TRBV9 many NA CASSVEGQSTDTQYF TGTGCCAGCAGCGTAGAGGGACAAAGCACAGATACGCAGTATTTT
TRBJ1-4 TRBV9 NA TRBD1 CASSLGGSNEKLFF TGTGCCAGCAGCCTAGGGGGCTCTAATGAAAAACTGTTTTTT
TRBJ2-7 TRBV9 NA TRBD1 CASSATTGRDEQYF TGTGCCAGCAGCGCCACGACAGGGCGCGACGAGCAGTACTTC
TRBJ1-2 TRBV9 many NA CASSVEGLGGGYTF TGTGCCAGCAGCGTAGAAGGCCTCGGGGGTGGCTACACCTTC
TRBJ1-5 TRBV9 many NA CASSVTGANQPQHF TGTGCCAGCAGCGTTACGGGGGCGAATCAGCCCCAGCATTTT
TRBJ1-1 TRBV9 many NA CASSESVSMNTEAFF TGTGCCAGCAGCGAAAGTGTTAGCATGAACACTGAAGCTTTCTTT
TRBJ2-1 TRBV9 many NA CASSVQGRAYNEQFF TGTGCCAGCAGCGTACAGGGTCGCGCCTACAATGAGCAGTTCTTC
TRBJ2-4 TRBV9 many TRBD1 CASSPSLRGQGGNIQYF TGTGCCAGCAGCCCATCTTTACGGGGACAGGGGGGGAACATTCAGTACTTC
TRBJ2-2 TRBV9 many TRBD2 CASSVLAGWNTGELFF TGTGCCAGCAGCGTATTAGCGGGCTGGAACACCGGGGAGCTGTTTTTT
TRBJ2-3 TRBV9 medium-sized NA CASSVGGPDTQYF TGTGCCAGCAGCGTTGGGGGCCCAGATACGCAGTATTTT
TRBJ1-6 TRBV9 many NA CASSVEADAINSPLHF TGTGCCAGCAGCGTAGAGGCGGACGCGATAAATTCACCCCTCCACTTT
TRBJ2-2 TRBV9 many NA CASSQRQSNTGELFF TGTGCCAGCAGCCAACGACAGTCGAACACCGGGGAGCTGTTTTTT
TRBJ2-2 TRBV9 many TRBD2 CASSVRMTTSGGANTGELFF TGTGCCAGCAGCGTACGGATGACGACTAGCGGGGGGGCAAACACCGGGGAGCTGTTTTTT
TRBJ2-6 TRBV9 many TRBD1 CASSVGTGTGANVLTF TGTGCCAGCAGCGTTGGGACAGGGACTGGGGCCAACGTCCTGACTTTC
TRBJ2-7 TRBV9 many NA CASSVGPGAASYEQYF TGTGCCAGCAGCGTAGGTCCGGGGGCGGCTTCCTACGAGCAGTACTTC
TRBJ1-2 TRBV9 many TRBD1 CASSVGDRVSGYTF TGTGCCAGCAGCGTAGGGGACAGGGTGTCTGGCTACACCTTC
TRBJ2-1 TRBV9 NA NA CASSLRAPVQDEQFF TGTGCCAGCAGCTTGAGGGCCCCAGTCCAGGATGAGCAGTTCTTC
TRBJ2-3 TRBV9 many NA CASSPFGDTQYF TGTGCCAGCAGCCCGTTCGGAGATACGCAGTATTTT
TRBJ2-3 TRBV9 few NA CASSVSGPDTQYF TGTGCCAGCAGCGTGTCCGGGCCAGATACGCAGTATTTT
TRBJ2-7 TRBV9 few NA CASTRTPSSYEQYF TGTGCCAGCACAAGGACACCTTCCTCCTACGAGCAGTACTTC
TRBJ2-7 TRBV9 many TRBD1 CASSVAGQGWHEQYF TGTGCCAGCAGCGTAGCGGGACAGGGTTGGCACGAGCAGTACTTC
TRBJ2-6 TRBV9 many TRBD1 CASSGRDSSGANVLTF TGTGCCAGCAGCGGCCGGGACAGCTCTGGGGCCAACGTCCTGACTTTC